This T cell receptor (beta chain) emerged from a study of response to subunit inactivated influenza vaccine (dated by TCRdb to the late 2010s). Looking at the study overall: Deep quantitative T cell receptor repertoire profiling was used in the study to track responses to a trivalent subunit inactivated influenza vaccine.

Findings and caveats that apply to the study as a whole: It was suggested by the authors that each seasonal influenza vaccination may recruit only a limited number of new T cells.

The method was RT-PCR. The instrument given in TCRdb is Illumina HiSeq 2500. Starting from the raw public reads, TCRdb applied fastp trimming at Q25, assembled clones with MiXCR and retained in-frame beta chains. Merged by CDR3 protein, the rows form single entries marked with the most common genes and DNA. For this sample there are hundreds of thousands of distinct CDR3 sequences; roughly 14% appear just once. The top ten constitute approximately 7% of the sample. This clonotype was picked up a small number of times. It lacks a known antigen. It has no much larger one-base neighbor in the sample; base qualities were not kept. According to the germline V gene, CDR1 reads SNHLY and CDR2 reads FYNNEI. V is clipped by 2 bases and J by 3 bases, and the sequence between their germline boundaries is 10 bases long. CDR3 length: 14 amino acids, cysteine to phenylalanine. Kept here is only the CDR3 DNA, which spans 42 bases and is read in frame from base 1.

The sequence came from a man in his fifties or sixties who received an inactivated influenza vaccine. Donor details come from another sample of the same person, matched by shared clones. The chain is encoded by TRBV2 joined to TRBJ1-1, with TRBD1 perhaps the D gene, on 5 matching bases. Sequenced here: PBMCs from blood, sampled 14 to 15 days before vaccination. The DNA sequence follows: TGTGCCAGCAGTGAATTAAGGGGCGACACTGAAGCTTTCTTT. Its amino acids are CASSELRGDTEAFF.